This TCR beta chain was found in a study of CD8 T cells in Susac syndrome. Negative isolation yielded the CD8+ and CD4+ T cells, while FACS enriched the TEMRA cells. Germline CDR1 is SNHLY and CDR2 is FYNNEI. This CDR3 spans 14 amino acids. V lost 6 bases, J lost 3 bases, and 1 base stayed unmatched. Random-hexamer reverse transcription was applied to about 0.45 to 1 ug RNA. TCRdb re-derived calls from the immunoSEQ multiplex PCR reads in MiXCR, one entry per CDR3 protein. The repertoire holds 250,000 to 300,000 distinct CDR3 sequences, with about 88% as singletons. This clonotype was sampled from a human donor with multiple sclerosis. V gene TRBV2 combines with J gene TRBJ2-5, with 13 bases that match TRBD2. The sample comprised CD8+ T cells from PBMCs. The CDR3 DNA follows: TGTGCCAGCAGAGGGACTAGCGGGAAAGAGACCCAGTACTTC. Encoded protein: CASRGTSGKETQYF.